These 13 T cell receptor beta chains share one sample of origin, sequenced in a study of blood T cell repertoires in COVID-19. Sequenced by immunoSEQ multiplex PCR; TCRdb stores in-frame clones only, minus some. The repertoire holds some 69,000 clones, with around 80% as singletons. Sequenced: peripheral blood. These receptors were obtained from an elderly man with active or convalescent COVID-19.

This chain uses TRBV5-1 with TRBJ2-1; perhaps TRBD2 as D (6 bases). This CDR3 contains 13 residues. V was pared by 2 bases and J by 4 bases, with 7 bases between. Germline V CDR1 and CDR2: SGHRS, YFSETQ. The CDR3 DNA is TGCGCCAGCAGCTTCGGGGGATACAATGAGCAGTTCTTC. Residues: CASSFGGYNEQFF. Full variable domain (outside the CDR3, taken from reference TRBV5-1 and TRBJ2-1): KAGVTQTPRYLIKTRGQQVTLSCSPISGHRSVSWYQQTPGQGLQFLFEYFSETQRNKGNFPGRFSGRQFSNSRSEMNVSTLELGDSALYLCASSFGGYNEQFFGPGTRLTVL.

In this sample, this clone turned up once. The chain recombines TRBV4-3 with TRBJ1-4; 9 nucleotides align to TRBD1. This CDR3 contains 15 residues. Germline V CDR1 and CDR2: LGHNA, YSLEER. V was pared by 4 bases and J by 5 bases, with 5 bases of the junction left unmatched. DNA of the CDR3: TGCGCCAGCAGCCCTCGACAGGGGGGAAATGAAAAACTGTTTTTT. It codes for CASSPRQGGNEKLFF.

The V and J genes are TRBV30 and TRBJ2-5; D call uncertain. CDR1 GTSNPN and CDR2 SVGIG come from the germline V gene (reference sequence). CDR3 length: 14 residues. V was clipped by 0 bases and J by 5 bases, with 13 bases between them. This CDR3 reads CAWSVVHVAETQYF. The CDR3 nucleotides are TGTGCCTGGAGTGTAGTGCACGTAGCCGAGACCCAGTACTTC.

The chain joins TRBV27 to TRBJ1-5; D not resolved. This CDR3 has 13 amino acids. V lost 6 bases and J lost 5, with 11 bases in between. Germline V lookup: CDR1 MNHEY, CDR2 SMNVEV (reference sequence). The CDR3 is CASSPGRYQPQHF. Written as DNA, the CDR3 is TGTGCCAGCAGCCCCGGGAGATATCAGCCCCAGCATTTT.

In its sample, this clone was seen a few times. This sequence joins TRBV5-1 and TRBJ2-7, with D possibly TRBD1 on 6 matching bases. This CDR3 contains 15 residues. Trimming pared 0 bases from V and 2 bases from J, leaving 12 bases between. The germline V gene has CDR1 SGHRS and CDR2 YFSETQ. CDR3 region: CASSLGSQGPYEQYF. CDR3 DNA sequence: TGCGCCAGCAGCTTGGGATCACAGGGCCCCTACGAGCAGTACTTC. The whole variable domain, filled in from reference TRBV5-1 and TRBJ2-7, reads KAGVTQTPRYLIKTRGQQVTLSCSPISGHRSVSWYQQTPGQGLQFLFEYFSETQRNKGNFPGRFSGRQFSNSRSEMNVSTLELGDSALYLCASSLGSQGPYEQYFGPGTRLTVT.

The chain couples TRBV6-2 or TRBV6-3 to TRBJ1-6; 8 bases are a match to TRBD1. V dropped 6 bases and J dropped 9; count of bases not matched to a gene: 10. The germline V gene encodes CDR1 MNHEY and CDR2 SVGEGT. The CDR3 sequence is 15 residues long. The CDR3 coding sequence is TGTGCCAGCAGCGTCGGACAGGGCGTTGGTTCACCCCTCCACTTT. This translates into CASSVGQGVGSPLHF.

This chain uses TRBV11-3 with TRBJ2-4, with 11 bases fitting TRBD1. V shed 1 base, J shed 8 bases, and the junction held 4 bases outside the gene matches. Germline V gene sequence: CDR1 SGHNT, CDR2 YENEEA. This CDR3 region has 15 residues. This chain's CDR3 is CASSLGGTGGDIQYF. CDR3 DNA sequence: TGTGCCAGCAGCTTAGGCGGGACAGGGGGGGACATTCAGTACTTC.

The chain has TRBV2 and TRBJ2-5; 13 nucleotides line up with TRBD2. J lost 1 base, V lost 6 bases, and 5 bases had no gene match. CDR3 length: 16 amino acids. In germline, CDR1 is SNHLY, CDR2 FYNNEI. The CDR3 loop reads CASSAGLAGSQETQYF. The CDR3 nucleotides are TGTGCCAGCAGCGCGGGACTAGCGGGGAGCCAAGAGACCCAGTACTTC.

The chain combines TRBV3-1 (or the pseudogene TRBV3-2) with TRBJ2-3, with D tentatively TRBD2 (6 bases). CDR1 is LGHDT, CDR2 YNNKEL, per germline (reference sequence). This CDR3 is 15 amino acids long. Between the trimmed V and J ends, which lost 6 bases and 0 bases, there was a span of 13 bases. CDR3 residues: CASSHRGTSTDTQYF. CDR3 DNA sequence: TGTGCCAGCAGTCACCGCGGGACTAGCACAGATACGCAGTATTTT.

This chain links TRBV19 with TRBJ2-6; the match to TRBD1 covers 8 bases. The CDR3 length is 15 residues. Germline values: CDR1 LNHDA, CDR2 SQIVND (reference sequence). The trim removed 4 bases at V and 3 bases at J, leaving 2 bases unmatched. CDR3 sequence (DNA): TGTGCCAGTAGTAATACAGGGGGTGGGGCCAACGTCCTGACTTTC. It yields the protein CASSNTGGGANVLTF. Filled out from reference TRBV19 and TRBJ2-6, the complete variable domain reads DGGITQSPKYLFRKEGQNVTLSCEQNLNHDAMYWYRQDPGQGLRLIYYSQIVNDFQKGDIAEGYSVSREKKESFPLTVTSAQKNPTAFYLCASSNTGGGANVLTFGAGSRLTVL.

J is TRBJ1-6 and V is TRBV27; 7 positions agree with TRBD1. The CDR3 is 15 amino acids. The junction had 6 bases not matched to a gene; V was cut back by 0 bases and J by 10 bases. CDR1 MNHEY and CDR2 SMNVEV come from the germline V gene (reference sequence). The CDR3 DNA sequence: TGTGCCAGCAGTTTATCGGGACAGTCAAACTCACCCCTCCACTTT. As protein: CASSLSGQSNSPLHF.

This clone has a single count. This chain uses TRBV2 with TRBJ1-2; D gene ambiguous. The germline CDR1 and CDR2 sequences are SNHLY and FYNNEI. This CDR3 is built from 13 residues. Trimming shortened V by 3 bases and J by 5 bases, and 10 bases separated the two germline ends. CDR3 nucleotides: TGTGCCAGCAGTGAGGCGGCTTATTATGGCTACACCTTC. Translated, it gives CASSEAAYYGYTF. Full variable domain (missing parts from reference TRBV2 and TRBJ1-2): EPEVTQTPSHQVTQMGQEVILRCVPISNHLYFYWYRQILGQKVEFLVSFYNNEISEKSEIFDDQFSVERPDGSNFTLKIRSTKLEDSAMYFCASSEAAYYGYTFGSGTRLTVV.

The chain has TRBV21-1 and TRBJ1-4. TRBV21-1 corresponds to a pseudogene. The CDR3 length is 15 residues. CDR3 sequence: CASSKVEGDNEKLFF. The CDR3 region has the DNA TGTGCCAGCAGCAAAGTCGAGGGTGATAATGAAAAACTGTTTTTT.